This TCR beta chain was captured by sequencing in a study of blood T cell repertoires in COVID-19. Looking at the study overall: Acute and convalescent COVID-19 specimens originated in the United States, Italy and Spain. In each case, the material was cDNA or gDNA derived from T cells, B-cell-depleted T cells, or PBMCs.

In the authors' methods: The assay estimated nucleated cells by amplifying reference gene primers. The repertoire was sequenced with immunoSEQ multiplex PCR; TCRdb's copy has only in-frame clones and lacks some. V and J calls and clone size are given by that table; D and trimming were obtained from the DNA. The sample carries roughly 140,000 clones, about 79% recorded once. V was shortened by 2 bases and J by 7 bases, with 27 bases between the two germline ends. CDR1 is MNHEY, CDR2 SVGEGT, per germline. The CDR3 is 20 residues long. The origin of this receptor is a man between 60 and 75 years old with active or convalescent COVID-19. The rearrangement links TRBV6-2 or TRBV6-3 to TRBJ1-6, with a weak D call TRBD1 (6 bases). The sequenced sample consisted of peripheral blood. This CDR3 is CASSYPKRDLRFTGNSPLHF. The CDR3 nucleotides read TGTGCCAGCAGTTACCCGAAACGGGACCTACGTTTTACAGGGAATTCACCCCTCCACTTT.